The clone carrying this T cell receptor (beta chain) has just a few counts. Sequencing used immunoSEQ multiplex PCR; TCRdb keeps in-frame clones, though not all of them. The sample shows some 98,000 clones, more than 85% of them seen only once. Autoimmune disease history or systemic immunosuppression was exclusionary. These data originate in a study of OX40 agonist ivuxolimab in advanced cancers. With 5 bases clipped from V and 0 bases from J, the junction kept 6 bases outside the gene matches. Germline assignment: CDR1 MDHEN and CDR2 SYDVKM. This CDR3 is 15 amino acids long. The specimen comprised CD4+ or CD8+ T cells sorted from blood, sampled in a trial of the OX40 agonist ivuxolimab. This clonotype was obtained from an adult with an advanced solid tumor such as melanoma, head and neck, liver or kidney cancer. V gene TRBV28 combines with J gene TRBJ1-2; 7 bases are a match to TRBD1. The CDR3 bases are TGTGCCAGCAGTGCTACAGGGACAGCTAACTATGGCTACACCTTC. This encodes CASSATGTANYGYTF.